This entry concerns a single T cell receptor (beta chain). These data belong to a study of blood T cell repertoires in COVID-19. Study background: Samples taken during acute and convalescent COVID-19 were collected in the United States, Italy and Spain.

Germline V gene lookup returns CDR1 ENHRY and CDR2 SYGVKD. Trimming took 5 bases from V and 6 from J, leaving 11 bases between them. CDR3 size: 13 residues. Measured with immunoSEQ multiplex PCR; TCRdb has only the in-frame clones, and not every one. The sample yields some 130,000 clones, around 76% seen once. The receptor comes from a human donor in a cohort sampled during active COVID-19. What was sequenced was peripheral blood. The chain recombines TRBV10-3 with TRBJ2-1, with D maybe TRBD1 (6 bases). CDR3 loop: CAISWTASNEQFF. The CDR3 coding sequence is TGTGCCATCAGTTGGACAGCGAGCAATGAGCAGTTCTTC.